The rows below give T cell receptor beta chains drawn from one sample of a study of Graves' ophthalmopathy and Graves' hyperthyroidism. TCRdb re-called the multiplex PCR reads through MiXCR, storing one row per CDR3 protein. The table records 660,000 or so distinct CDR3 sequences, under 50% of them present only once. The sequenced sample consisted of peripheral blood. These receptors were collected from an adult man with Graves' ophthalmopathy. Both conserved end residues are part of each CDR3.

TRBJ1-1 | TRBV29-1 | CSVERSNTEAFF
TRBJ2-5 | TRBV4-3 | CASSRPGKGLEGETQYF
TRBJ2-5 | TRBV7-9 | CASSSMGGISETQYF
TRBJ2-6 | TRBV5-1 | CASSLLPASGANVLTF
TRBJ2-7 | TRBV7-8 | CASSLGRLTHEQYF
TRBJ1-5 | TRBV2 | CASGRGFNSNQPQHF
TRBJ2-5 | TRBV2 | CASSEARLATQETQYF
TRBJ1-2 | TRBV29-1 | CSVEETDYGYTF
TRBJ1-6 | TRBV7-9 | CASSRWDRDNSPLHF
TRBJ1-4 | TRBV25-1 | CASSVTGQGNEKLFF
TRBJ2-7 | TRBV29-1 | CSVGDGEVVEQYF
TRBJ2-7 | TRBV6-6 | CASSYVGGAYEQYF
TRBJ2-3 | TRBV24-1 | CATSNDQGTDTQYF
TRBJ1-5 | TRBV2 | CASSDRVGNQPQHF
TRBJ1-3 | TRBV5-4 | CASSRSREPGNTIYF
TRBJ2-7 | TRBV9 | CASSGGQYVDEQYF
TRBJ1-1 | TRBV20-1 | CSAPGTGRMMNTEAFF
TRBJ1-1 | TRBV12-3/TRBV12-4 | CASGTQGYTEAFF
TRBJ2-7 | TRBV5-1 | CASSHKKGTETSYEQYF